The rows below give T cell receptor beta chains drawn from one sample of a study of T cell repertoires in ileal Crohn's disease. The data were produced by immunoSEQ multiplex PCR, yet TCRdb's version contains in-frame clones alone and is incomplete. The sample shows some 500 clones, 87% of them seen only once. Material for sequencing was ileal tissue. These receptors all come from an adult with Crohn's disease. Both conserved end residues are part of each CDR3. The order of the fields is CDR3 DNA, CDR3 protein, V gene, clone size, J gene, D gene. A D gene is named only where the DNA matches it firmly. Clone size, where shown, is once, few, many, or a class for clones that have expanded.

CDR3nt: TGTGCCAGCAGTGTAAGACGGGGGGCCATGAACACTGAAGCTTTCTTT; CDR3aa: CASSVRRGAMNTEAFF; v_gene: TRBV2; abundance: -; j_gene: TRBJ1-1; d_gene: -
CDR3nt: TGTGCCAGTAGTATGAAGGGGGACACTGAAGCTTTCTTT; CDR3aa: CASSMKGDTEAFF; v_gene: TRBV19; abundance: -; j_gene: TRBJ1-1; d_gene: -
CDR3nt: TGTGCCAGCAGCGTAGGACCCACAGGGGGCTCTAACTATGGCTACACCTTC; CDR3aa: CASSVGPTGGSNYGYTF; v_gene: TRBV9; abundance: once; j_gene: TRBJ1-2; d_gene: TRBD1
CDR3nt: TGTGCCAGCAGTCCCGGGACAGGGTCCCATCAGCCCCAGCATTTT; CDR3aa: CASSPGTGSHQPQHF; v_gene: TRBV6-5; abundance: few; j_gene: TRBJ1-5; d_gene: TRBD1
CDR3nt: TGTGCCAGCAGTTCGGACAGGGGGCGGACTAACTATGGCTACACCTTC; CDR3aa: CASSSDRGRTNYGYTF; v_gene: TRBV27; abundance: few; j_gene: TRBJ1-2; d_gene: TRBD1
CDR3nt: TGTGCCAGCAGTTTAATTACGGGAGGGAATCAGCCCCAGCATTTT; CDR3aa: CASSLITGGNQPQHF; v_gene: TRBV28; abundance: once; j_gene: TRBJ1-5; d_gene: -
CDR3nt: TGTGCCAGCTCACCACCCCTTCTGGGGGCTAATGAGCAGTTCTTC; CDR3aa: CASSPPLLGANEQFF; v_gene: TRBV18; abundance: once; j_gene: TRBJ2-1; d_gene: -
CDR3nt: TGCGCCAGCAGCCTTTCAGGACAGGGTTCCTACGAGCAGTACTTC; CDR3aa: CASSLSGQGSYEQYF; v_gene: TRBV4-1; abundance: -; j_gene: TRBJ2-7; d_gene: TRBD1
CDR3nt: TGTGCCAGCGGGGTAGCGGGTGACACAGATACGCAGTATTTT; CDR3aa: CASGVAGDTDTQYF; v_gene: TRBV6-1; abundance: few; j_gene: TRBJ2-3; d_gene: TRBD2
CDR3nt: TGTGCCAGCAGCTTATCGGAGAATAGCGGGGGTCTCGATAATGAGCAGTTCTTC; CDR3aa: CASSLSENSGGLDNEQFF; v_gene: TRBV7-8; abundance: -; j_gene: TRBJ2-1; d_gene: TRBD2
CDR3nt: TGTGCCAGCAGTTATTTGGGACAGGGTGAGAATGAGCAGTTCTTC; CDR3aa: CASSYLGQGENEQFF; v_gene: TRBV2; abundance: -; j_gene: TRBJ2-1; d_gene: TRBD1
CDR3nt: TGTGCCAGCAGCAAATTCGCCGGGACAGTTAATTCACCCCTCCACTTT; CDR3aa: CASSKFAGTVNSPLHF; v_gene: TRBV7-9; abundance: -; j_gene: TRBJ1-6; d_gene: TRBD1
CDR3nt: TGTGCCACCAGCAGAGGAAGCGGGCAGGGAAGGAACGAGCAGTACTTC; CDR3aa: CATSRGSGQGRNEQYF; v_gene: TRBV15; abundance: -; j_gene: TRBJ2-7; d_gene: -
CDR3nt: TGTGCCAGCTCAGCCGGGACAGACAACACTGAAGCTTTCTTT; CDR3aa: CASSAGTDNTEAFF; v_gene: TRBV18; abundance: once; j_gene: TRBJ1-1; d_gene: TRBD1
CDR3nt: TGCGCCAGCAGCTTAATCCCAGCGGGGGGACCAATTCAAGAGACCCAGTACTTC; CDR3aa: CASSLIPAGGPIQETQYF; v_gene: TRBV5-1; abundance: -; j_gene: TRBJ2-5; d_gene: TRBD2
CDR3nt: TGTGCCAGCTCAAAACGGACAGGGGGACTCACAGATACGCAGTATTTT; CDR3aa: CASSKRTGGLTDTQYF; v_gene: TRBV18; abundance: -; j_gene: TRBJ2-3; d_gene: TRBD1
CDR3nt: TGTGCCAGCAGAAAACGGACAGCAACTAATGAAAAACTGTTTTTT; CDR3aa: CASRKRTATNEKLFF; v_gene: TRBV28; abundance: -; j_gene: TRBJ1-4; d_gene: -
CDR3nt: TGTGCCAGCAGCGTGAGCGGGGCCCCGGAAGAGACCCAGTACTTC; CDR3aa: CASSVSGAPEETQYF; v_gene: TRBV9; abundance: -; j_gene: TRBJ2-5; d_gene: TRBD2
CDR3nt: TGTGCCAGCAGCCAAGCCGGACTAGATTTATTCTTC; CDR3aa: CASSQAGLDLFF; v_gene: TRBV14; abundance: once; j_gene: TRBJ2-1; d_gene: TRBD2
CDR3nt: TGTGCCAGCAGTGGTGGCAGAAGTCCTTCACCCCTCCACTTT; CDR3aa: CASSGGRSPSPLHF; v_gene: TRBV2; abundance: few; j_gene: TRBJ1-6; d_gene: -
CDR3nt: TGCGCCAGCAGCCCCGAGCTGAATGAGCAGTTCTTC; CDR3aa: CASSPELNEQFF; v_gene: TRBV5-1; abundance: -; j_gene: TRBJ2-1; d_gene: -
CDR3nt: TGTGCTAGCAGCTTAGGTAGAGGTCGCGAGCAGTTCTTC; CDR3aa: CASSLGRGREQFF; v_gene: TRBV7-7; abundance: -; j_gene: TRBJ2-1; d_gene: -
CDR3nt: TGTGCCAGCAGTTGGCGCGCGGGAGGGCATAGCAATCAGCCCCAGCATTTT; CDR3aa: CASSWRAGGHSNQPQHF; v_gene: TRBV28; abundance: once; j_gene: TRBJ1-5; d_gene: -
CDR3nt: TGTGCCATCAGTGTGGCATTCCAGGGGAATTCACCCCTCCACTTT; CDR3aa: CAISVAFQGNSPLHF; v_gene: TRBV10-3; abundance: -; j_gene: TRBJ1-6; d_gene: -
CDR3nt: TGTGCCAGCAGTCACGGACAGGGTGGTGCCACTGAAGCTTTCTTT; CDR3aa: CASSHGQGGATEAFF; v_gene: TRBV11-1; abundance: once; j_gene: TRBJ1-1; d_gene: TRBD1
CDR3nt: TGTGCCAGCAGCATGACAGGTTCTGGAAACACCATATATTTT; CDR3aa: CASSMTGSGNTIYF; v_gene: TRBV7-8; abundance: -; j_gene: TRBJ1-3; d_gene: -
CDR3nt: TGTGCCAGCAGCTTTGGCGGGGGAAGGAGCTCCTACAATGAGCAGTTCTTC; CDR3aa: CASSFGGGRSSYNEQFF; v_gene: TRBV11-1; abundance: -; j_gene: TRBJ2-1; d_gene: TRBD2
CDR3nt: TGTGCCAGCAGGCTGGCAGGCTCGTCCTACGAGCAGTACTTC; CDR3aa: CASRLAGSSYEQYF; v_gene: TRBV28; abundance: -; j_gene: TRBJ2-7; d_gene: -
CDR3nt: TGCGCCAGCAGCCAGACACAGGGCCACTCTGGAAACACCATATATTTT; CDR3aa: CASSQTQGHSGNTIYF; v_gene: TRBV4-3; abundance: -; j_gene: TRBJ1-3; d_gene: -
CDR3nt: TGTGCCAGCAGTTACTTAGCGGGGGGGTCACCAGATACGCAGTATTTT; CDR3aa: CASSYLAGGSPDTQYF; v_gene: TRBV6-6; abundance: -; j_gene: TRBJ2-3; d_gene: TRBD2
CDR3nt: TGTGCCAGCAGCATGCGGGGGACAGGGAAGGGCAATGAGCAGTTCTTC; CDR3aa: CASSMRGTGKGNEQFF; v_gene: TRBV7-2; abundance: -; j_gene: TRBJ2-1; d_gene: TRBD1
CDR3nt: TGTGCCAGCAGCCAGCCGGGATGGGATCAGCCCCAGCATTTT; CDR3aa: CASSQPGWDQPQHF; v_gene: TRBV4-2; abundance: few; j_gene: TRBJ1-5; d_gene: -
CDR3nt: TGTGCCAGTAGTAAGGACAGGGACTATGGCTACACCTTC; CDR3aa: CASSKDRDYGYTF; v_gene: TRBV19; abundance: -; j_gene: TRBJ1-2; d_gene: TRBD1
CDR3nt: TGTGCCAGTAGTTCAGCGGAAGATACGCAGTATTTT; CDR3aa: CASSSAEDTQYF; v_gene: TRBV19; abundance: -; j_gene: TRBJ2-3; d_gene: -
CDR3nt: TGTGCCAGCAGCGTAGACAGACTAGCGGGGGGCACCGGGGAGCTGTTTTTT; CDR3aa: CASSVDRLAGGTGELFF; v_gene: TRBV9; abundance: -; j_gene: TRBJ2-2; d_gene: TRBD2
CDR3nt: TGCGCCAGCAGCCAACTACAGGGGGCGGTACGCGAGCAGTACTTC; CDR3aa: CASSQLQGAVREQYF; v_gene: TRBV4-1; abundance: -; j_gene: TRBJ2-7; d_gene: TRBD1
CDR3nt: TGTGCCAGCAGCTTACACAGGGGGAACACTGAAGCTTTCTTT; CDR3aa: CASSLHRGNTEAFF; v_gene: TRBV11-2; abundance: -; j_gene: TRBJ1-1; d_gene: TRBD1
CDR3nt: TGTGCCAGCAGTGAAAGACAGCCGCAGCCCCTCCACTTT; CDR3aa: CASSERQPQPLHF; v_gene: TRBV6-1; abundance: -; j_gene: TRBJ1-6; d_gene: -
CDR3nt: TGTGCCAGCAGTGAAGTTTTGCTCGGTGAGCAGTTCTTC; CDR3aa: CASSEVLLGEQFF; v_gene: TRBV25-1; abundance: once; j_gene: TRBJ2-1; d_gene: -
CDR3nt: TGTGCCACCGGGCAGGGCTACGAGCAGTACTTC; CDR3aa: CATGQGYEQYF; v_gene: TRBV15; abundance: -; j_gene: TRBJ2-7; d_gene: -
CDR3nt: TGTGCCAGCAGCTCCTTAGGGGGCTTAAATTCACCCCTCCACTTT; CDR3aa: CASSSLGGLNSPLHF; v_gene: TRBV7-9; abundance: -; j_gene: TRBJ1-6; d_gene: TRBD1
CDR3nt: TGTGCCAGCAGTTCCCGCGGGAGGGGGCGCAAGGTAGGTACGCAGTATTTT; CDR3aa: CASSSRGRGRKVGTQYF; v_gene: TRBV27; abundance: -; j_gene: TRBJ2-3; d_gene: TRBD2
CDR3nt: TGTGCCAGCAGCAGCAGACAGGGGCGAACTTATAATTCACCCCTCCACTTT; CDR3aa: CASSSRQGRTYNSPLHF; v_gene: TRBV9; abundance: once; j_gene: TRBJ1-6; d_gene: TRBD1
CDR3nt: TGCGCCAGCAGAGTGACACCCGAACCCACAGATACGCAGTATTTT; CDR3aa: CASRVTPEPTDTQYF; v_gene: TRBV5-1; abundance: -; j_gene: TRBJ2-3; d_gene: -
CDR3nt: TGCGCCAGCAGCGTGCAGGGTGGAGGAAACACCATATATTTT; CDR3aa: CASSVQGGGNTIYF; v_gene: TRBV5-1; abundance: -; j_gene: TRBJ1-3; d_gene: -
CDR3nt: TGTGCCAGCAGCCCCGACCCAGGGAACACCGGGGAGCTGTTTTTT; CDR3aa: CASSPDPGNTGELFF; v_gene: TRBV5-5; abundance: -; j_gene: TRBJ2-2; d_gene: -
CDR3nt: TGCAGCGTAGCCCTCACTAGCTACGAGCAGTACTTC; CDR3aa: CSVALTSYEQYF; v_gene: TRBV29-1; abundance: -; j_gene: TRBJ2-7; d_gene: -
CDR3nt: TGTGCCAGCAAAGGGGGCGCGGACACCGGGGAGCTGTTTTTT; CDR3aa: CASKGGADTGELFF; v_gene: TRBV6-4; abundance: -; j_gene: TRBJ2-2; d_gene: TRBD1
CDR3nt: TGTGCCAGCAGCTCACTAGCGGGGGGGCCTATAGGCACAGATACGCAGTATTTT; CDR3aa: CASSSLAGGPIGTDTQYF; v_gene: TRBV7-6; abundance: -; j_gene: TRBJ2-3; d_gene: TRBD2
CDR3nt: TGTGCCAGCAGCTACCTCGGAGGGCGGACTGAAGCTTTCTTT; CDR3aa: CASSYLGGRTEAFF; v_gene: TRBV5-4; abundance: -; j_gene: TRBJ1-1; d_gene: -
CDR3nt: TGTGCCAGCAGTTTAAAAGGCGGGGGGGCCCAGTATTTT; CDR3aa: CASSLKGGGAQYF; v_gene: TRBV27; abundance: -; j_gene: TRBJ2-3; d_gene: TRBD2
CDR3nt: TGTGCCAGCAGCCAGGGACAGGGTAATGAGCAGTTCTTC; CDR3aa: CASSQGQGNEQFF; v_gene: TRBV11-3; abundance: -; j_gene: TRBJ2-1; d_gene: TRBD1
CDR3nt: TGCGCCAGCAGATCGGACAGAAGTCAAGAGACCCAGTACTTC; CDR3aa: CASRSDRSQETQYF; v_gene: TRBV5-1; abundance: -; j_gene: TRBJ2-5; d_gene: -
CDR3nt: TGTGCCACCTACGGACCGGGACAGGGTACCACTGAAGCTTTCTTT; CDR3aa: CATYGPGQGTTEAFF; v_gene: TRBV15; abundance: -; j_gene: TRBJ1-1; d_gene: TRBD1
CDR3nt: TGTGCCAGCAGCTTAGGCCCGACAGGGGCGATTGAAGCTTTCTTT; CDR3aa: CASSLGPTGAIEAFF; v_gene: TRBV7-9; abundance: -; j_gene: TRBJ1-1; d_gene: TRBD1
CDR3nt: TGTGCCAGCAGTTTACGGGGTTTCGAGCAGTACTTC; CDR3aa: CASSLRGFEQYF; v_gene: TRBV28; abundance: -; j_gene: TRBJ2-7; d_gene: -
CDR3nt: TGTGCCAGCAGCAAACTAGCGGGGGGGCTGGATGAGCAGTTCTTC; CDR3aa: CASSKLAGGLDEQFF; v_gene: TRBV7-8; abundance: -; j_gene: TRBJ2-1; d_gene: TRBD2
CDR3nt: TGTGCCAGCAGCTCCCTAAACAGGGGCCTCCTAGGGGAGACCCAGTACTTC; CDR3aa: CASSSLNRGLLGETQYF; v_gene: TRBV5-4; abundance: -; j_gene: TRBJ2-5; d_gene: TRBD1